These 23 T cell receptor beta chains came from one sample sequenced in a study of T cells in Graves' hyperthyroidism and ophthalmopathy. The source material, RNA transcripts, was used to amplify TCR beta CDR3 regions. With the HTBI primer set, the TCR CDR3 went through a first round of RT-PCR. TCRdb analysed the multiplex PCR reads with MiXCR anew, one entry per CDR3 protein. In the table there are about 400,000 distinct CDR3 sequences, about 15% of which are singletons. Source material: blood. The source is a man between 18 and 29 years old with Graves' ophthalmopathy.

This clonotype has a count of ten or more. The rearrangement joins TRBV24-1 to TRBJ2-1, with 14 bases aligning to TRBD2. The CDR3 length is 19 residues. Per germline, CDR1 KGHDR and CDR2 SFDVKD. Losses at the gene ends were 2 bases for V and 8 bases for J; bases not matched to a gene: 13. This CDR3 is CATSDSHLGTSGRVHEQFF. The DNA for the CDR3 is TGTGCCACCAGTGATTCGCACCTAGGGACTAGCGGGAGAGTACATGAGCAGTTCTTC.

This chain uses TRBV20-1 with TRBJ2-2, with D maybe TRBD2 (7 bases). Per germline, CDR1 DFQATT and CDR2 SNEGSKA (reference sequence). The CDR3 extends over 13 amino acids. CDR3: CGGWEGLTGELFF. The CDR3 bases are TGCGGGGGCTGGGAGGGCCTCACCGGGGAGCTGTTTTTT.

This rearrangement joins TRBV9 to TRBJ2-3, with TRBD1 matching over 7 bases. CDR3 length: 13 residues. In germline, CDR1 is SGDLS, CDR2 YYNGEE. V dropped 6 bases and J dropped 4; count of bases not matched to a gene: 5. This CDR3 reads CASKGQGADTQYF. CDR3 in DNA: TGTGCCAGCAAGGGCCAGGGGGCAGATACGCAGTATTTT.

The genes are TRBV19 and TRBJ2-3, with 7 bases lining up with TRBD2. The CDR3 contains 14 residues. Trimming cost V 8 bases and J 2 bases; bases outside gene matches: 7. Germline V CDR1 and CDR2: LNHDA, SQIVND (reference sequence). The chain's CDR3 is CASQASGATDTQYF. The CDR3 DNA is TGTGCCAGTCAGGCCAGCGGGGCCACAGATACGCAGTATTTT. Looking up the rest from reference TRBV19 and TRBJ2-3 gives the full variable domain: DGGITQSPKYLFRKEGQNVTLSCEQNLNHDAMYWYRQDPGQGLRLIYYSQIVNDFQKGDIAEGYSVSREKKESFPLTVTSAQKNPTAFYLCASQASGATDTQYFGPGTRLTVL.

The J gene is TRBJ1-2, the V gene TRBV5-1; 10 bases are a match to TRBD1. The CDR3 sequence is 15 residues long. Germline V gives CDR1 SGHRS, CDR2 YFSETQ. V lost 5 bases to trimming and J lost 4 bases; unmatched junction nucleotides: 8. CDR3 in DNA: TGCGCCAGCAGATCCGGACAGGGGGAGATCTATGGCTACACCTTC. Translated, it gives CASRSGQGEIYGYTF.

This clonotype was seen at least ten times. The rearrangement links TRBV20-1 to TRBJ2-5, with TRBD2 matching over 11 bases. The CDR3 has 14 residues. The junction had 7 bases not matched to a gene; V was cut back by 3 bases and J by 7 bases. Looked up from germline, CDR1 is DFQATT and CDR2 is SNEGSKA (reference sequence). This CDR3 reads CSARIAGGPGTQYF. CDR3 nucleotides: TGCAGTGCTAGGATAGCGGGAGGGCCGGGGACCCAGTACTTC.

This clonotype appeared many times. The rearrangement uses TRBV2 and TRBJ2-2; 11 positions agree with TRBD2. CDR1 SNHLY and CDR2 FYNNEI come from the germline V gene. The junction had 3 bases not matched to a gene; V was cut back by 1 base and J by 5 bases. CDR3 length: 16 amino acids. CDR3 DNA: TGTGCCAGCAGTGAAGTAGCGGGGGGGCGAACCGGGGAGCTGTTTTTT. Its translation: CASSEVAGGRTGELFF.

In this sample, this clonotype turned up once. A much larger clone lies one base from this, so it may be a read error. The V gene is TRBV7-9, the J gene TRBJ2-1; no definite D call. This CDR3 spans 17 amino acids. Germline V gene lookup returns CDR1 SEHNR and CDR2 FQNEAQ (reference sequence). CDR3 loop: CASSPTGLRHSYNGQFF. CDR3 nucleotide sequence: TGTGCCAGCAGCCCAACCGGGCTTCGTCACTCCTACAATGGGCAGTTCTTC.

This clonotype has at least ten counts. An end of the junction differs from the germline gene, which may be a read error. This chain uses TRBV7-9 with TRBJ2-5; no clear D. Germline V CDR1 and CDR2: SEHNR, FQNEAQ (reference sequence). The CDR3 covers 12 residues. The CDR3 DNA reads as TGTGCCAGCAACTTAATAGGGGAGACCCAGTACTTC. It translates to CASNLIGETQYF. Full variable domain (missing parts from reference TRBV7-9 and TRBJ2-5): DTGVSQNPRHKITKRGQNVTFRCDPISEHNRLYWYRQTLGQGPEFLTYFQNEAQLEKSRLLSDRFSAERPKGSFSTLEIQRTEQGDSAMYLCASNLIGETQYFGPGTRLLVL.

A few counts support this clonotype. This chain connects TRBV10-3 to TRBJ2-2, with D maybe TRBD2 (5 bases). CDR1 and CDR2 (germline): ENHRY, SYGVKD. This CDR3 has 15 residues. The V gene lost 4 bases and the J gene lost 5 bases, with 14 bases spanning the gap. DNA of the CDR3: TGTGCCATCAGTGGTTCGGACTTAGGGACCGGGGAGCTGTTTTTT. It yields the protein CAISGSDLGTGELFF.

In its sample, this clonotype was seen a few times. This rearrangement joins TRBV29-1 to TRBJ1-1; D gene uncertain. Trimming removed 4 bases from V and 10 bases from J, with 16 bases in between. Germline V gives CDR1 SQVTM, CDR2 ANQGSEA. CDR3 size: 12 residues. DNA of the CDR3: TGCAGCGTTGTTAGGGTATTTGGTGGAGCTTTCTTT. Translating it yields CSVVRVFGGAFF.

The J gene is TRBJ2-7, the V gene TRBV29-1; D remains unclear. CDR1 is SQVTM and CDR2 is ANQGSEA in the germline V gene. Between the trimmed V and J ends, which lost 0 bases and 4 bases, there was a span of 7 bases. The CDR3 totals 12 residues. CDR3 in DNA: TGCAGCGTTGAAGAGGGCCCTTACGAGCAGTACTTC. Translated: CSVEEGPYEQYF.

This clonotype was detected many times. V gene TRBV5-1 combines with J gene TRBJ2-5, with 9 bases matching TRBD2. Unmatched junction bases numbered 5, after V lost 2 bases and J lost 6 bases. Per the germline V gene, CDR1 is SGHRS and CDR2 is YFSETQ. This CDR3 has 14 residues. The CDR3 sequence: CASSFSGRGQTQYF. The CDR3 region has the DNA TGCGCCAGCAGCTTTAGCGGGAGAGGACAGACCCAGTACTTC.

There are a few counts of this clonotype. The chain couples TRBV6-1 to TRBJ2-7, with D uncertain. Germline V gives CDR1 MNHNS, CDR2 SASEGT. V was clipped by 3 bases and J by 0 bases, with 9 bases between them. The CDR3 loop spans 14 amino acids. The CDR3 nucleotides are TGTGCCAGCAGTGACTACTGGAACTCCTACGAGCAGTACTTC. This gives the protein CASSDYWNSYEQYF.

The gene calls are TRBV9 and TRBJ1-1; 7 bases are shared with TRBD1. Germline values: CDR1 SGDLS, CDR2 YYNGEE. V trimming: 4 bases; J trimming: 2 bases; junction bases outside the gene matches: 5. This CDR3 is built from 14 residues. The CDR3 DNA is TGTGCCAGCAGCTCGGGACAGATTAACACTGAAGCTTTCTTT. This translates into CASSSGQINTEAFF. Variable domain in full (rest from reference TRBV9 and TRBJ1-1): DSGVTQTPKHLITATGQRVTLRCSPRSGDLSVYWYQQSLDQGLQFLIQYYNGEERAKGNILERFSAQQFPDLHSELNLSSLELGDSALYFCASSSGQINTEAFFGQGTRLTVV.

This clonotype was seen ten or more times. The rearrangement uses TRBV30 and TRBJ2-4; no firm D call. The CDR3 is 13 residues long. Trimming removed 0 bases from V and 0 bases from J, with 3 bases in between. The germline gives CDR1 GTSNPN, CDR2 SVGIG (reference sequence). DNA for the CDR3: TGTGCCTGGAGTGTGGGAGCCAAAAACATTCAGTACTTC. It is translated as CAWSVGAKNIQYF. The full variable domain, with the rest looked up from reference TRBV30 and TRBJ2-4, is SQTIHQWPATLVQPVGSPLSLECTVEGTSNPNLYWYRQAAGRGLQLLFYSVGIGQISSEVPQNLSASRPQDRQFILSSKKLLLSDSGFYLCAWSVGAKNIQYFGAGTRLSVL.

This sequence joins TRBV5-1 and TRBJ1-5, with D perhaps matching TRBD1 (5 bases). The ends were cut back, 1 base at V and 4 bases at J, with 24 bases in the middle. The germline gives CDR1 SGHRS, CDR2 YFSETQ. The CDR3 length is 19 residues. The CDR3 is CASSLNHRQGYHWNQPQHF. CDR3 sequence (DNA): TGCGCCAGCAGCTTGAATCATCGGCAGGGTTATCATTGGAATCAGCCCCAGCATTTT.

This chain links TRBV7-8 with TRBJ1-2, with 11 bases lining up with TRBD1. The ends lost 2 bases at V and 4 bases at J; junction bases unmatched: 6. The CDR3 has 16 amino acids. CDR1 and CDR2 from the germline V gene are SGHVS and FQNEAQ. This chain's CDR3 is CASSLSGQGAGYGYTF. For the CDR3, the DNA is TGTGCCAGCAGCTTAAGCGGACAGGGGGCGGGCTATGGCTACACCTTC.

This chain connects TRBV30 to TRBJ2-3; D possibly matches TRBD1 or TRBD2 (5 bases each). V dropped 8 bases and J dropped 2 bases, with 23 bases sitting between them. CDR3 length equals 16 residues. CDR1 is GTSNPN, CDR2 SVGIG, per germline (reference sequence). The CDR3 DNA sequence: TGTGCCAGTCGGAGGACGGTAGGGGCGACCACAGATACGCAGTATTTT. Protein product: CASRRTVGATTDTQYF.

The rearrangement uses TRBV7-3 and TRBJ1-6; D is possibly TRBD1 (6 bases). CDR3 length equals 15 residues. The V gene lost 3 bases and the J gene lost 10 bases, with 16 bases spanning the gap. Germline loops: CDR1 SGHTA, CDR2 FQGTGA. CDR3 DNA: TGTGCCAGCAGCTTTAGTGCAGGGGTTCAATCACCCCTCCACTTT. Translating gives CASSFSAGVQSPLHF.

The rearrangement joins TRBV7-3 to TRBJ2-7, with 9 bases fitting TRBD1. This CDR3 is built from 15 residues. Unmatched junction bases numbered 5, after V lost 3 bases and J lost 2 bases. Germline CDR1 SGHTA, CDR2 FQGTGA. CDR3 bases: TGTGCCAGCAGCTTTTGGGGGACAGGGACCTACGAGCAGTACTTC. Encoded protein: CASSFWGTGTYEQYF.

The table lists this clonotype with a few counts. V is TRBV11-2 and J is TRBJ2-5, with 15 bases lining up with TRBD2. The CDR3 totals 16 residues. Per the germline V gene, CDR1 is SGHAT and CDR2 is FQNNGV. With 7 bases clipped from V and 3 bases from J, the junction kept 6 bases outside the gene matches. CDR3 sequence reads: CASTGWTSGREETQYF. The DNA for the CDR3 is TGTGCCAGCACCGGGTGGACTAGCGGGAGGGAAGAGACCCAGTACTTC.

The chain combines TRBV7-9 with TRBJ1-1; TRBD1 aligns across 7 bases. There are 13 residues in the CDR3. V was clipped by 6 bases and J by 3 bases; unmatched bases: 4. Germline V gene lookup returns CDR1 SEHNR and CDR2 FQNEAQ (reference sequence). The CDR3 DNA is TGTGCCAGCAGGTTCACAGGGGACACTGAAGCTTTCTTT. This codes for CASRFTGDTEAFF.